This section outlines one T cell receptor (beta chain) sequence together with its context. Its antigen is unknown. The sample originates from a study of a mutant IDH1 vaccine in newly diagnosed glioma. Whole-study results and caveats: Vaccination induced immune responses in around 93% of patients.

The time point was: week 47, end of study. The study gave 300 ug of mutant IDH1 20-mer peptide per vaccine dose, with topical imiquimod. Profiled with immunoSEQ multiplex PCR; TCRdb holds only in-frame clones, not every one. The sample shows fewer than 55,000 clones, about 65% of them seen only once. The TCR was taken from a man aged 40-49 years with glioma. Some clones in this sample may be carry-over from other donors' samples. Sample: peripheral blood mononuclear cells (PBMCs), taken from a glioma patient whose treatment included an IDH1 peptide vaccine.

As DNA, the CDR3 is TGCGCCAGCAGCTTCACAGGGGGCAACGAAAAACTGTTTTTT. It encodes CASSFTGGNEKLFF. V and J are TRBV5-1 and TRBJ1-4; 9 nucleotides align to TRBD1. V trimming: 2 bases; J trimming: 8 bases; junction bases outside the gene matches: 4. Germline CDR1 SGHRS, CDR2 YFSETQ. The CDR3 sequence is 14 residues long.